A selection of T cell receptor beta chains follows, all from one sample in a study of identical twins. TCRdb used MiXCR to reprocess the 5' RACE reads, holding one entry per CDR3 protein. The sample consists of 420,000 or so distinct CDR3 sequences, about 18% of them appearing once. Material: naive T cells sorted from blood. All receptors derive from a man in his fifties or sixties in good health. CDR3s include the opening cysteine and the closing phenylalanine or tryptophan. Each record gives: CDR3 protein, CDR3 DNA, J gene, clone size, CDR3 length, V gene, D gene. A D gene is named only where the DNA matches it firmly. Clone size is stated in some rows and not others, as once, few, many or a class when expanded.

CDR3: CASSFRDFNLNEQFF
DNA: TGTGCCAGCAGTTTCAGGGACTTCAACTTAAATGAGCAGTTCTTC
J: TRBJ2-1
size: many
length: 15
V: TRBV27
D: .

CDR3: CASSAGGDNYEQYF
DNA: TGCGCCAGCAGCGCAGGGGGAGATAATTACGAGCAGTACTTC
J: TRBJ2-7
size: .
length: 14
V: TRBV5-1
D: TRBD1

CDR3: CASTPGQGSEQYF
DNA: TGTGCCAGCACCCCGGGACAGGGATCCGAGCAGTACTTC
J: TRBJ2-7
size: .
length: 13
V: TRBV12-3/TRBV12-4
D: TRBD1

CDR3: CSAVDGDQPQHF
DNA: TGCAGTGCCGTGGACGGGGATCAGCCCCAGCATTTT
J: TRBJ1-5
size: many
length: 12
V: TRBV20-1
D: .

CDR3: CSARDGLAGDWAGANVLTF
DNA: TGCAGTGCTAGAGATGGACTAGCGGGAGACTGGGCTGGGGCCAACGTCCTGACTTTC
J: TRBJ2-6
size: .
length: 19
V: TRBV20-1
D: TRBD2

CDR3: CASSLSRLLGETQYF
DNA: TGTGCCAGCAGTTTAAGCCGCCTCCTTGGGGAGACCCAGTACTTC
J: TRBJ2-5
size: .
length: 15
V: TRBV12-3/TRBV12-4
D: .

CDR3: CASSPTEGRKYKQYF
DNA: TGTGCCAGCTCACCGACTGAGGGTAGGAAGTACAAGCAGTACTTC
J: TRBJ2-7
size: few
length: 15
V: TRBV18
D: .

CDR3: CASSHKVGGRVGETQYF
DNA: TGTGCCAGCAGCCACAAGGTCGGGGGCCGAGTAGGGGAGACCCAGTACTTC
J: TRBJ2-5
size: few
length: 17
V: TRBV12-3/TRBV12-4
D: .

CDR3: CASSSTGSFQPQHF
DNA: TGTGCCAGCAGTTCGACAGGGAGTTTTCAGCCCCAGCATTTT
J: TRBJ1-5
size: few
length: 14
V: TRBV12-3/TRBV12-4
D: TRBD1

CDR3: CASSPLSGGTGTDTQYF
DNA: TGTGCCAGCAGCCCTCTTTCGGGGGGGACAGGCACAGATACGCAGTATTTT
J: TRBJ2-3
size: many
length: 17
V: TRBV9
D: .

CDR3: CASSQTGTLSYEQYF
DNA: TGTGCCAGCTCACAAACCGGGACGCTCTCCTACGAGCAGTACTTC
J: TRBJ2-7
size: once
length: 15
V: TRBV27
D: .

CDR3: CASSPGQGVSPLHF
DNA: TGTGCCAGCAGTCCCGGACAGGGGGTTTCACCCCTCCACTTT
J: TRBJ1-6
size: few
length: 14
V: TRBV6-1
D: TRBD1

CDR3: CASSLAARHSSGANVLTF
DNA: TGCGCCAGCAGCTTGGCAGCCCGGCATAGCTCTGGGGCCAACGTCCTGACTTTC
J: TRBJ2-6
size: .
length: 18
V: TRBV5-1
D: .

CDR3: CSARRRGVRWEQYF
DNA: TGCAGTGCTAGGAGACGGGGGGTGAGGTGGGAGCAGTACTTC
J: TRBJ2-7
size: .
length: 14
V: TRBV20-1
D: TRBD2

CDR3: CASSYSGGGFGTGELFF
DNA: TGTGCCAGCAGTTACTCGGGGGGGGGCTTTGGGACCGGGGAGCTGTTTTTT
J: TRBJ2-2
size: many
length: 17
V: TRBV6-5
D: .

CDR3: CSAIGPGSETQYF
DNA: TGCAGTGCTATTGGCCCGGGATCAGAGACCCAGTACTTC
J: TRBJ2-5
size: .
length: 13
V: TRBV20-1
D: .

CDR3: CASSQVTGFDGGELFF
DNA: TGTGCCAGCAGCCAAGTGACAGGGTTTGATGGCGGGGAGCTGTTTTTT
J: TRBJ2-2
size: many
length: 16
V: TRBV3-1
D: TRBD1

CDR3: CASSPGANTGAFF
DNA: TGTGCCAGCAGCCCCGGAGCGAACACTGGAGCTTTCTTT
J: TRBJ1-1
size: .
length: 13
V: TRBV7-3
D: .

CDR3: CAISVEATYEQYF
DNA: TGTGCCATCAGTGTGGAGGCGACCTACGAGCAGTACTTC
J: TRBJ2-7
size: many
length: 13
V: TRBV10-3
D: .

CDR3: CASSKSGALGPLYNEQFF
DNA: TGTGCCAGCAGCAAATCGGGGGCTCTAGGGCCTCTATACAATGAGCAGTTCTTC
J: TRBJ2-1
size: .
length: 18
V: TRBV21-1
D: .

CDR3: CASSLDYHSDTQYF
DNA: TGTGCCAGCAGCTTAGATTACCATTCAGATACGCAGTATTTT
J: TRBJ2-3
size: .
length: 14
V: TRBV7-9
D: .

CDR3: CASSYSIGTRGWLYEQYF
DNA: TGTGCCAGCAGTTACTCGATTGGGACTAGAGGCTGGCTGTACGAGCAGTACTTC
J: TRBJ2-7
size: many
length: 18
V: TRBV6-5
D: TRBD2

CDR3: CASSLAWGDNYGYTF
DNA: TGTGCCAGCAGCTTAGCTTGGGGGGACAACTATGGCTACACCTTC
J: TRBJ1-2
size: few
length: 15
V: TRBV7-9
D: .

CDR3: CSATTGTSDNEQFF
DNA: TGCAGCGCTACAACCGGGACTAGCGACAATGAGCAGTTCTTC
J: TRBJ2-1
size: many
length: 14
V: TRBV29-1
D: TRBD2

CDR3: CASSLRRGWEYNEQFF
DNA: TGTGCCAGCAGTCTTCGGCGGGGATGGGAATACAATGAGCAGTTCTTC
J: TRBJ2-1
size: .
length: 16
V: TRBV12-3/TRBV12-4
D: .

CDR3: CAISEGAGQGDTQYF
DNA: TGTGCCATCAGTGAAGGGGCAGGGCAAGGGGATACGCAGTATTTT
J: TRBJ2-3
size: many
length: 15
V: TRBV10-3
D: .

CDR3: CAISDTSGGVQYF
DNA: TGTGCCATCAGCGATACTAGCGGGGGGGTGCAGTACTTC
J: TRBJ2-4
size: .
length: 13
V: TRBV10-3
D: TRBD2

CDR3: CASSQGQGGETQYF
DNA: TGCGCCAGCAGCCAAGGGCAGGGGGGGGAGACCCAGTACTTC
J: TRBJ2-5
size: many
length: 14
V: TRBV5-1
D: .

CDR3: CAIASGTGTDTQYF
DNA: TGTGCCATTGCCTCCGGGACAGGGACAGATACGCAGTATTTT
J: TRBJ2-3
size: few
length: 14
V: TRBV10-3
D: TRBD1

CDR3: CASSVGGGLVGNEQFF
DNA: TGTGCCAGCAGCGTAGGAGGGGGGCTCGTGGGAAATGAGCAGTTCTTC
J: TRBJ2-1
size: many
length: 16
V: TRBV9
D: .

CDR3: CASSYLGNRLITDTQYF
DNA: TGTGCCAGCAGTTACTTAGGGAACAGGCTTATCACAGATACGCAGTATTTT
J: TRBJ2-3
size: few
length: 17
V: TRBV6-5
D: .

CDR3: CASSLGRGIQETQYF
DNA: TGCGCCAGCAGCTTGGGAAGAGGAATCCAAGAGACCCAGTACTTC
J: TRBJ2-5
size: .
length: 15
V: TRBV5-1
D: .

CDR3: CASAPGGATSGTDTQYF
DNA: TGCGCCAGCGCACCCGGGGGGGCCACTAGCGGCACAGATACGCAGTATTTT
J: TRBJ2-3
size: many
length: 17
V: TRBV5-1
D: TRBD2

CDR3: CASSYSFSGQPYEQYF
DNA: TGTGCCAGCAGTTACTCGTTCTCCGGACAGCCCTACGAGCAGTACTTC
J: TRBJ2-7
size: .
length: 16
V: TRBV6-5
D: .

CDR3: CASSAGPTWDTQYF
DNA: TGTGCCAGCAGCGCGGGACCCACGTGGGATACGCAGTATTTT
J: TRBJ2-3
size: .
length: 14
V: TRBV28
D: .

CDR3: CASRYVGGSQSYEQYF
DNA: TGTGCCAGCAGGTATGTTGGAGGCTCACAGAGCTACGAGCAGTACTTC
J: TRBJ2-7
size: .
length: 16
V: TRBV28
D: .

CDR3: CASSYRQQNEKLFF
DNA: TGTGCCAGCAGTTACAGACAGCAGAATGAAAAACTGTTTTTT
J: TRBJ1-4
size: .
length: 14
V: TRBV27
D: .

CDR3: CSARGQARNYGYTF
DNA: TGCAGTGCTAGAGGACAGGCCCGTAACTATGGCTACACCTTC
J: TRBJ1-2
size: many
length: 14
V: TRBV20-1
D: .

CDR3: CASSRARETQYF
DNA: TGTGCCAGCAGCCGGGCTCGAGAGACCCAGTACTTC
J: TRBJ2-5
size: many
length: 12
V: TRBV12-3/TRBV12-4
D: .

CDR3: CASSLAGTGNSPLHF
DNA: TGCGCCAGCAGCCTGGCCGGGACAGGGAATTCACCCCTCCACTTT
J: TRBJ1-6
size: few
length: 15
V: TRBV5-1
D: TRBD1

CDR3: CASSSGPNQPQHF
DNA: TGTGCCAGCAGCTCGGGACCTAATCAGCCCCAGCATTTT
J: TRBJ1-5
size: many
length: 13
V: TRBV7-3
D: .

CDR3: CASSRAGDSVRTDTQYF
DNA: TGTGCCAGCAGCCGGGCCGGGGACAGTGTTAGGACAGATACGCAGTATTTT
J: TRBJ2-3
size: .
length: 17
V: TRBV6-1
D: TRBD1

CDR3: CASSETGGSETQYF
DNA: TGTGCCAGCAGCGAAACAGGGGGCTCGGAGACCCAGTACTTC
J: TRBJ2-5
size: many
length: 14
V: TRBV6-1
D: TRBD1

CDR3: CSARDRWTSGSYEQYF
DNA: TGCAGTGCTAGAGATAGGTGGACTAGCGGCTCCTACGAGCAGTACTTC
J: TRBJ2-7
size: .
length: 16
V: TRBV20-1
D: TRBD2

CDR3: CASINRMSNEQFF
DNA: TGTGCCAGCATAAACCGTATGAGCAATGAGCAGTTCTTC
J: TRBJ2-1
size: many
length: 13
V: TRBV27
D: .

CDR3: CASSPGLSNQPQHF
DNA: TGTGCCAGCAGTCCGGGACTCTCGAATCAGCCCCAGCATTTT
J: TRBJ1-5
size: many
length: 14
V: TRBV12-3/TRBV12-4
D: .

CDR3: CASSLSGHMNTEAFF
DNA: TGTGCCAGCAGCTTATCGGGGCACATGAACACTGAAGCTTTCTTT
J: TRBJ1-1
size: many
length: 15
V: TRBV7-2
D: .

CDR3: CASSAGWRGIQYF
DNA: TGTGCCAGCAGCGCGGGGTGGAGGGGCATTCAGTACTTC
J: TRBJ2-4
size: few
length: 13
V: TRBV7-9
D: .

CDR3: CSARDWLAADADTQYF
DNA: TGCAGTGCTAGAGACTGGCTAGCGGCAGACGCAGATACGCAGTATTTT
J: TRBJ2-3
size: many
length: 16
V: TRBV20-1
D: TRBD2

CDR3: CASSLGRDYYEQYF
DNA: TGTGCCAGCAGCTTAGGAAGGGATTACTACGAGCAGTACTTC
J: TRBJ2-7
size: few
length: 14
V: TRBV11-2
D: .

CDR3: CASRGGVTNEKLFF
DNA: TGTGCCAGCCGGGGTGGGGTGACTAATGAAAAACTGTTTTTT
J: TRBJ1-4
size: .
length: 14
V: TRBV12-3/TRBV12-4
D: .

CDR3: CASSLWWGGYEQYF
DNA: TGTGCCAGCAGCTTATGGTGGGGGGGCTACGAGCAGTACTTC
J: TRBJ2-7
size: few
length: 14
V: TRBV7-2
D: TRBD2

CDR3: CASSLGTPGTQYF
DNA: TGTGCCAGCAGCTTGGGAACTCCCGGAACGCAGTATTTT
J: TRBJ2-3
size: many
length: 13
V: TRBV5-6
D: .

CDR3: CASSQGLGVNIQYF
DNA: TGTGCCAGCAGCCAAGGACTAGGTGTGAACATTCAGTACTTC
J: TRBJ2-4
size: .
length: 14
V: TRBV14
D: .

CDR3: CASSLERGGQETQYF
DNA: TGCGCCAGCAGCTTGGAGAGGGGGGGCCAGGAGACCCAGTACTTC
J: TRBJ2-5
size: .
length: 15
V: TRBV5-1
D: .